The clone carrying this TCR beta chain was counted only a few times. As yet, its antigen is unknown. Built from TCR beta cDNA, the libraries had unique molecular identifiers in them. It was from roughly 0.93 to 9.6 million T cells that about half a million cDNA molecules came. TCRdb independently ran MiXCR on the PCR reads; one entry per CDR3 protein. This sample has 650,000 to 850,000 distinct CDR3 sequences, with about 43% found just once. CDR1 is ENHRY and CDR2 is SYGVKD in the germline V gene. The CDR3 has 14 amino acids. V dropped 8 bases and J dropped 1 base, with 13 bases sitting between them. The sample is drawn from a study of post-analysis software for immune sequencing data. Looking at the study overall: Patients with relapsing-remitting, secondary progressive and progressive-relapsing multiple sclerosis courses were all represented. General study points: Under the F measure, samples that were prepared in one batch clustered strongly together. Relative to controls, patients had about five TRBV segments at higher frequency, with TRBV5-6, TRBV5-1 and TRBV20-1 among these. Normalized Chao1 diversity was significantly lower in multiple sclerosis patients than in controls.

Sequencing was done on a sample of blood. The chain employs TRBV10-3 and TRBJ2-3; the D is unclear. The clonotype comes from a girl aged 5-17 years with multiple sclerosis. The CDR3 DNA reads as TGTGCCATCGGCTACGGTGACGGCACAGATACGCAGTATTTT. Translated, it gives CAIGYGDGTDTQYF.